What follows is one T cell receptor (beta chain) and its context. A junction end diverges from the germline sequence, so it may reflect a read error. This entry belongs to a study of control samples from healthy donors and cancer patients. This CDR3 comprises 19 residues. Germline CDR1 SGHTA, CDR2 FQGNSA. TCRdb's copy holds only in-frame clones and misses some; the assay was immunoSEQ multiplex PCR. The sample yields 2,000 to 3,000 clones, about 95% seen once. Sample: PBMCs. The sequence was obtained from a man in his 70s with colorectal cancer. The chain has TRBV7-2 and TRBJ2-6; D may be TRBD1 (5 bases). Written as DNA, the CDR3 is TGTGCCAGCAGCTTATTCGTTACCCCCAAATACTCTGGGGCCAACGCCCTGACTTTC. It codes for CASSLFVTPKYSGANALTF.